Here is one T cell receptor beta chain with its context. Its antigen is currently unknown. Using immunoSEQ multiplex PCR, the repertoire was profiled, and TCRdb retains in-frame clones only, with some absent. The top ten clones hold 0.5% to 0.65% of a sample with under 1,100,000 clones, 75% to 80% of them seen once. CDR1 and CDR2 (germline): LNHDA, SQIVND (reference sequence). V was shortened by 3 bases and J by 5 bases, with 6 bases between the two germline ends. This CDR3 has 12 residues. CD45RA-negative memory and CD45RA+ naive subsets were split from the CD4+ cells. This entry is derived from a study of shared clonotypes between healthy human individuals. Study outcomes and limitations: Among four donors, approximately 5.4% of naive CD4 clonotypes were found in common.

The chain is built from TRBV19 and TRBJ2-3, with D unclear. The receptor comes from a man between 18 and 29 years old in good health. Some clones in this sample may be carry-over from other donors' samples. Sequencing used memory CD4+ T cells from PBMCs. Subset of the sample: CD45RA-negative fraction. The CDR3 is CASSIRGDTQYF. CDR3 nucleotide sequence: TGTGCCAGTAGTATTAGAGGAGATACGCAGTATTTT. Together with reference TRBV19 and TRBJ2-3, the CDR3 gives the full variable domain: DGGITQSPKYLFRKEGQNVTLSCEQNLNHDAMYWYRQDPGQGLRLIYYSQIVNDFQKGDIAEGYSVSREKKESFPLTVTSAQKNPTAFYLCASSIRGDTQYFGPGTRLTVL.